Listed here are 2 T cell receptor beta chains from one sample, sequenced in a study of T cell responses to AZD1222 COVID-19 vaccine. Clones were sequenced by immunoSEQ multiplex PCR, and TCRdb holds only the in-frame ones, with some missing. Among 95,000 to 100,000 clones listed, about 86% were seen once. This specimen consisted of peripheral blood, obtained on day 0 of AZD1222 vaccination. All receptors come from an adult in good health.

This clone is a singleton in its sample. The CDR3 region has the DNA TGCGCCAGCAGCTTGGTACAGAGAGCAACTAATGAAAAACTGTTTTTT. It translates to CASSLVQRATNEKLFF. The rearrangement uses TRBV5-1 and TRBJ1-4; D not certain. CDR3 length: 16 amino acids. Trimming removed 0 bases at V and 0 bases at J, with 9 bases between. Germline V gene sequence: CDR1 SGHRS, CDR2 YFSETQ.

The chain couples TRBV4-3 to TRBJ1-4; TRBD1 might be the D (5 bases). This CDR3 is built from 15 residues. Per the germline V gene, CDR1 is LGHNA and CDR2 is YSLEER. Trimming pared 4 bases from V and 2 bases from J, leaving 11 bases between. The DNA of the CDR3 is TGCGCCAGCAGCCGCAGGGAGGCGACTAATGAAAAACTGTTTTTT. Its translation is CASSRREATNEKLFF.